The sequence of this T cell receptor beta chain was determined in a study of tissue T cells after allogeneic stem cell transplantation. Sequencing of TCRbeta CDR3 at survey depth gave sequences and template counts. This table comes from immunoSEQ multiplex PCR, and its TCRdb copy is limited to in-frame clones, with some not included. The sample consists of roughly 5,500 clones, 49% of them appearing once. Germline assignment: CDR1 NNHNN and CDR2 SYGAGS (reference sequence). Trimming took off 0 bases at V and 3 bases at J, with 10 bases between the two ends. The CDR3 has 15 amino acids. This clone was counted a few times. Antigen: not known. Gene names follow the mouse nomenclature. From the germline J gene comes the end of the CDR3, since the read stops 1 residue before it. Time point defined: mouse harvest day 7 after allogeneic transplant. Tail vein injection delivered 10^7 T-cell-depleted bone marrow cells and 10^6 splenic CD5+ T cells. B6 (H2b) cells into BALB/c (H2d) mice; tissues taken at day 7 or 14.

General study points: Limitations included a small, clinically heterogeneous cohort and limited sampling depth. Shared clones across patients were few; motif clustering revealed tissue-specific shared signatures.

The sequenced material came from gut tissue. The chain is built from TRBV13-2 and TRBJ1-5, with D possibly matching TRBD1 (5 bases). The clonotype comes from a female BALB/c mouse given C57BL/6 T cells with graft-versus-host disease after an allogeneic hematopoietic cell transplant. CDR3 DNA, as far as it was read: TGTGCCAGCGGTGATGCAGGGAGAGGCAACCAGGCTCCGCTT. Amino acid sequence: CASGDAGRGNQAPL. In full, the CDR3 reads CASGDAGRGNQAPLF.